The text below deals with one T cell receptor (beta chain). This sample is part of a study of blood T cell repertoires in COVID-19. The cohort comprised adults aged about 18 to 89 years residing in 20 to 30 US areas. Cohorts were based on clinical histories the participants reported. Original data processing: Amplifying reference gene primers gave estimates of nucleated cell counts. Generated by immunoSEQ multiplex PCR, the TCRdb table keeps only in-frame clones and is missing some. For V, J and clone size, that table is used; D and trimming come from the DNA. The sample shows about 200,000 clones, 80% to 90% of them seen only once. Germline-derived CDR1 and CDR2 are ENHRY and SYGVKD. V was pared by 1 base and J by 5 bases, with 2 bases of the junction left unmatched. This CDR3 is built from 14 residues.

This sequence originates from a woman under 30 who had recovered from COVID-19. The sample was PBMCs or T cells enriched from blood (not recorded which). This rearrangement joins TRBV10-3 to TRBJ2-1; TRBD1 aligns across 7 bases. CDR3 amino acids: CAISEWDRHNEQFF. DNA for the CDR3: TGTGCCATCAGTGAGTGGGACAGACACAATGAGCAGTTCTTC.